The 6 T cell receptor beta chains in this list originate from one sample, sequenced in a study of T cells after yellow fever vaccination. TCRdb processed the 5' RACE reads anew with MiXCR; each CDR3 protein has one entry. Among roughly 520,000 distinct CDR3 sequences listed, roughly 22% were seen once. The specimen was PBMCs, collected roughly 20 days after the first yellow fever vaccination. These receptors were obtained from a man younger than 35 who received the YFV17D yellow fever vaccine.

This clonotype came up a few times. A read error may be the cause here, since a much bigger clone is one base away. The chain joins TRBV15 to TRBJ2-3; D is undetermined. CDR3 length: 12 amino acids. Deletions cut 2 bases from V and 2 bases from J, with 2 bases between. CDR1 and CDR2 from the germline V gene are LNHNV and YYDKDF (reference sequence). This CDR3 reads CATSRYTDTQYF. DNA of the CDR3: TGTGCCACCAGCAGATACACAGATACGCAGTATTTT.

This clonotype was observed a handful of times. This chain uses TRBV5-1 with TRBJ2-5; 10 bases map to TRBD1. CDR1 is SGHRS, CDR2 YFSETQ, per germline. J lost 3 bases, V lost 4 bases, and 6 bases had no gene match. The CDR3 contains 15 residues. The CDR3 region is CASSKGTGVKETQYF. DNA for the CDR3: TGCGCCAGCAGCAAGGGGACAGGGGTCAAAGAGACCCAGTACTTC. Together with reference TRBV5-1 and TRBJ2-5, the CDR3 gives the full variable domain: KAGVTQTPRYLIKTRGQQVTLSCSPISGHRSVSWYQQTPGQGLQFLFEYFSETQRNKGNFPGRFSGRQFSNSRSEMNVSTLELGDSALYLCASSKGTGVKETQYFGPGTRLLVL.

This clonotype was seen more than once but under ten times. The rearrangement uses TRBV9 and TRBJ2-3, with TRBD1 identical over 8 bases. Germline assignment: CDR1 SGDLS and CDR2 YYNGEE. The CDR3 contains 17 residues. The V segment lost 3 bases and the J segment 1 base; nucleotides outside the gene matches: 10. The CDR3 DNA reads as TGTGCCAGCAGCGCAATATACAGGGGGGAGGGCACAGATACGCAGTATTTT. Translated: CASSAIYRGEGTDTQYF.

V usage is TRBV9 and J usage is TRBJ1-1, with D unclear. This CDR3 has 14 residues. Trimming left V 2 bases short and J 2 bases short, with 10 bases between. The germline CDR1 and CDR2 sequences are SGDLS and YYNGEE. The CDR3 DNA sequence: TGTGCCAGCAGCGTCGCCCCGATAAACACTGAAGCTTTCTTT. It specifies CASSVAPINTEAFF.

The chain links TRBV6-1 to TRBJ2-2; either TRBD1 or TRBD2 may fit D (6 bases each). V lost 4 bases and J 5 bases, leaving 14 bases between the germline ends. Germline loops: CDR1 MNHNS, CDR2 SASEGT. The CDR3 is 15 amino acids. The CDR3 region is CASSVQGGVTGELFF. CDR3 DNA: TGTGCCAGCAGTGTACAGGGAGGAGTAACCGGGGAGCTGTTTTTT.

The table lists this clonotype with a few counts. The V and J genes are TRBV5-1 and TRBJ2-2; perhaps D is TRBD1 or TRBD2 (5 bases each). The length of the CDR3 is 15 residues. Germline CDR1 and CDR2: SGHRS and YFSETQ. The V gene lost 4 bases and the J gene lost 6 bases, with 16 bases spanning the gap. The CDR3 DNA follows: TGCGCCAGCAGCAGCCTGGGACGGGGTCCCGGGGAGCTGTTTTTT. Translation gives CASSSLGRGPGELFF.